This T cell receptor (beta chain) was sequenced in a study of cytomegalovirus exposure and HLA in healthy donors. The overall study: Earlier results showed roughly 120 million unique TCR beta sequences derived from 150 million to 200 million T cells. Membership in the Caucasian-associated ancestry cluster was found for about four fifths of roughly 360 genotyped donors.

PCR involved 60 Vbeta and 13 Jbeta primers. Sequenced by immunoSEQ multiplex PCR; TCRdb stores in-frame clones only, minus some. This repertoire shows about 110,000 clones, roughly four fifths found once; its top ten account for 22%. General study results and limits: Listed as cytomegalovirus-associated were over 150 TCR beta chains.

Germline CDR1 reads MDHEN; CDR2 reads SYDVKM. The CDR3 spans 14 residues. V lost 2 bases, J lost 12 bases, and 6 bases stayed unmatched. Donors consisted of healthy bone marrow donors. On this clone itself: Its matching antigen is unknown.

Sequenced sample: PBMCs. The chain links TRBV28 to TRBJ1-6; TRBD1 aligns across 8 bases. The source is a man aged 25-40 years in good health and CMV-seropositive. The chain's CDR3 is CASSLPGQAIPLHF. The CDR3 region has the DNA TGTGCCAGCAGTTTACCGGGACAGGCAATACCCCTCCACTTT.